This TCR beta chain was sequenced for a study of regulatory T cells in long-lasting Graves disease. Both iRepertoire HTBI primers and Arm-PCR of CDR3 regions were used to build the TCR beta libraries. TCRdb passed the multiplex PCR reads through MiXCR, listing each CDR3 protein once. This table has around 480,000 distinct CDR3 sequences, more than 15% appearing once. V was trimmed by 2 bases and J by 1 base, leaving 9 bases between them. Germline-derived CDR1 and CDR2 are SNHLY and FYNNEI. This CDR3 comprises 15 residues. Time point defined: newly diagnosed GD, antithyroid drugs for less than 3 months. The TCR library was prepared using RNA isolated from PBMCs. Another study also made use of these data, one on T cells in Graves' hyperthyroidism and ophthalmopathy.

This TCR was recovered from a middle-aged woman with Graves disease. The sequencing here drew on peripheral blood mononuclear cells (PBMCs), taken at new diagnosis, from a patient treated with antithyroid drugs. The V and J genes are TRBV2 and TRBJ1-5; D remains unclear. Here the CDR3 DNA reads TGTGCCAGCAGTGAACGGCTCCCAAGCAATCAGCCCCAGCATTTT. This sequence encodes CASSERLPSNQPQHF.